This T cell receptor (beta chain) was found in a study of blood T cell dynamics during melanoma immunotherapy. To note about this clone: Its antigen is still unknown.

Points from the study as a whole: Disease-control patients' PBMC repertoires became either more clonal or more diverse at W3.

DNA loading was fixed at roughly 0.35 ug for all bulk PBMC samples. Sequencing was performed with immunoSEQ multiplex PCR; in TCRdb, only in-frame clones are kept and a portion is missing. The sample has roughly 15,000 clones, more than 75% seen once. Time point reported: pre-treatment baseline. Sampling occurred pretreatment (T0) and at week 3 (W3), after cycle one of checkpoint blockade. Prior systemic cancer therapy, immunosuppressant use and other active malignancies excluded patients. This clonotype was sampled from a human donor with melanoma. Sequencing used blood, obtained from a patient treated with checkpoint blockade.

CDR3: CASGERNSGETQYF. In DNA, the CDR3 is TGCGCCAGTGGCGAAAGAAATAGCGGAGAGACCCAGTACTTC. The chain couples TRBV5-1 to TRBJ2-5; D perhaps matches TRBD2 (6 bases). Trimming removed 8 bases from V and 4 bases from J, with 18 bases in between. This CDR3 comprises 14 residues. The germline V gene encodes CDR1 SGHRS and CDR2 YFSETQ.